The 19 T cell receptor beta chains below all came from one sample that was sequenced in a study of blood T cell repertoires in COVID-19. The repertoire was sequenced with immunoSEQ multiplex PCR; TCRdb's copy has only in-frame clones and lacks some. The sample carries around 270,000 clones, more than 85% recorded once. The sample taken for sequencing was peripheral blood. Receptors were obtained from a person aged 18-29 years with COVID-19, enrolled during active disease.

This sequence joins TRBV18 and TRBJ1-5; 8 nucleotides line up with TRBD1. In germline, CDR1 is KGHSH, CDR2 LQKENI. This CDR3 is 14 amino acids long. V was clipped by 3 bases and J by 9 bases; unmatched bases: 7. Here the CDR3 DNA reads TGTGCCAGCTCACCGGACAGGGCAGTAAGGCCCCAGCATTTT. It yields the protein CASSPDRAVRPQHF.

This chain connects TRBV5-1 to TRBJ2-7, with 8 bases aligning to TRBD1. The CDR3 loop spans 14 amino acids. Trimming at V came to 3 bases and at J to 7 bases, leaving 9 bases not matched to a gene. Germline CDR1 reads SGHRS; CDR2 reads YFSETQ. For the CDR3, the DNA is TGCGCCAGCAGCTACGGACAGGGAAGGAGTGAGCAGTACTTC. The encoded protein is CASSYGQGRSEQYF.

This clone was counted a few times. The chain recombines TRBV6-2 or TRBV6-3 with TRBJ2-7, with 12 bases aligning to TRBD2. Trimming cost V 0 bases and J 4 bases; bases outside gene matches: 1. This CDR3 contains 15 residues. Germline-derived CDR1 and CDR2 are MNHEY and SVGEGT. Here the CDR3 DNA reads TGTGCCAGCAGTTACTCAACTAGCGGGGGGTACGAGCAGTACTTC. Amino acid sequence: CASSYSTSGGYEQYF.

The chain combines TRBV28 with TRBJ2-1; TRBD1 agrees at 9 bases. Germline loops: CDR1 MDHEN, CDR2 SYDVKM. The length of the CDR3 is 17 residues. V lost 2 bases and J lost 8; bases outside the gene matches: 13. CDR3: CASSLLPTGTGLDEQFF. CDR3 DNA sequence: TGTGCCAGCAGTTTACTCCCGACCGGGACAGGGTTGGATGAGCAGTTCTTC.

This chain connects TRBV19 to TRBJ2-7; 7 bases line up with TRBD1. Trimming took 5 bases from V and 1 from J; bases not matched to a gene: 2. The germline gives CDR1 LNHDA, CDR2 SQIVND (reference sequence). This CDR3 region has 13 residues. In DNA, the CDR3 is TGTGCCAGTAGTTTGACAGGGTCCTACGAGCAGTACTTC. It encodes CASSLTGSYEQYF.

The J gene is TRBJ1-5, the V gene TRBV28, with D unresolved. The V end lost 3 bases, the J end lost 7 bases, and 13 bases lay between the germline ends. The CDR3 is 14 residues long. Germline values: CDR1 MDHEN, CDR2 SYDVKM. As DNA, the CDR3 is TGTGCCAGCAGTTTGGTCGCCCTTCGGCAGCCCCAGCATTTT. Amino acids: CASSLVALRQPQHF.

V gene TRBV28 combines with J gene TRBJ1-2; D might be TRBD1 (5 bases). The germline CDR1 and CDR2 sequences are MDHEN and SYDVKM. The CDR3 runs to 13 residues. The V gene lost 4 bases and the J gene lost 6 bases, with 12 bases spanning the gap. The CDR3 loop reads CASSSTVGDGYTF. CDR3 in DNA: TGTGCCAGCAGTTCGACAGTTGGAGATGGCTACACCTTC.

The chain couples TRBV30 to TRBJ2-1; 10 nucleotides line up with TRBD2. Losses at the gene ends were 3 bases for V and 11 bases for J; bases not matched to a gene: 7. This CDR3 has 13 amino acids. CDR1 is GTSNPN and CDR2 is SVGIG in the germline V gene (reference sequence). This chain's CDR3 is CAWRGLAGVQQFF. As DNA, the CDR3 is TGTGCCTGGAGAGGGCTAGCGGGAGTTCAGCAGTTCTTC.

This sequence joins TRBV6-5 and TRBJ2-5, with TRBD2 as a possible D gene (5 bases). V was pared by 8 bases and J by 5 bases, with 12 bases between. The length of the CDR3 is 12 residues. Germline assignment: CDR1 MNHEY and CDR2 SVGAGI. This CDR3 is CASESGEETQYF. The CDR3 DNA is TGTGCCAGCGAGAGCGGAGAGGAGACCCAGTACTTC.

CDR3 bases: TGTGCCAGTAGTATAGCAACGAGCTCCTACAATGAGCAGTTCTTC. Amino acids: CASSIATSSYNEQFF. V usage is TRBV19 and J usage is TRBJ2-1; D remains unclear. The CDR3 sequence is 15 residues long. Germline loops: CDR1 LNHDA, CDR2 SQIVND (reference sequence). Trimming removed 1 base from V and 0 bases from J, with 7 bases in between.

V and J are TRBV9 and TRBJ2-7, with D perhaps TRBD2 (6 bases). This CDR3 contains 14 residues. CDR1 and CDR2 from the germline V gene are SGDLS and YYNGEE. V was clipped by 3 bases and J by 5 bases, with 15 bases between them. The CDR3 here is CASSAIPSVHEQYF. CDR3 DNA: TGTGCCAGCAGCGCGATCCCTAGCGTCCACGAGCAGTACTTC.

This clone occurred once. The chain couples TRBV29-1 to TRBJ1-5, with 8 bases that match TRBD1. V lost 4 bases, J lost 3 bases, and 2 bases stayed unmatched. CDR1 is SQVTM and CDR2 is ANQGSEA in the germline V gene. The CDR3 extends over 13 amino acids. DNA of the CDR3: TGCAGCGTTGGGACAGGGCCCAATCAGCCCCAGCATTTT. As protein: CSVGTGPNQPQHF.

This clone was picked up a small number of times. The CDR3 reads CASSLGSSYNSPLHF. CDR3 in DNA: TGTGCCAGCAGCTTGGGGAGCTCCTATAATTCACCCCTCCACTTT. This chain connects TRBV5-4 to TRBJ1-6; D is ambiguous. In germline, CDR1 is SGHNT, CDR2 YYREEE (reference sequence). V lost 0 bases, J lost 0 bases, and 4 bases lay in between. The CDR3 spans 15 residues.

The J gene is TRBJ1-4, the V gene TRBV3-1 (or the pseudogene TRBV3-2), with D unclear. Germline loops: CDR1 LGHDT, CDR2 YNNKEL (reference sequence). CDR3 size: 12 residues. The V end was cut by 5 bases, the J end by 4 bases, with 5 bases between. DNA of the CDR3: TGTGCCAGCAGCGGAGATAATGAAAAACTGTTTTTT. Protein: CASSGDNEKLFF.

This clone was found once. In nucleotides, the CDR3 is TGTGCCAGCAGCCCGACAGGGTGGTGGGGATCAGATACGCAGTATTTT. Translation: CASSPTGWWGSDTQYF. This rearrangement joins TRBV14 to TRBJ2-3; 7 bases map to TRBD1. V was clipped by 4 bases and J by 4 bases; unmatched bases: 11. The germline V gene has CDR1 SGHDN and CDR2 FVKESK. This CDR3 spans 16 amino acids. Based on the CDR3 plus reference TRBV14 and TRBJ2-3, the full variable domain is EAGVTQFPSHSVIEKGQTVTLRCDPISGHDNLYWYRRVMGKEIKFLLHFVKESKQDESGMPNNRFLAERTGGTYSTLKVQPAELEDSGVYFCASSPTGWWGSDTQYFGPGTRLTVL.

The V gene is TRBV6-5, the J gene TRBJ1-4, with 9 positions matching TRBD1. With 2 bases clipped from V and 8 bases from J, the junction kept 6 bases outside the gene matches. CDR3 length: 15 amino acids. The germline CDR1 and CDR2 sequences are MNHEY and SVGAGI. CDR3 DNA sequence: TGTGCCAGCAGTTACCTACAGGGGGCAGAGGAAAAACTGTTTTTT. This encodes CASSYLQGAEEKLFF.

The CDR3 reads CSVVRDLNTGELFF. The CDR3 coding sequence is TGCAGCGTTGTCAGGGATCTAAACACCGGGGAGCTGTTTTTT. The rearrangement links TRBV29-1 to TRBJ2-2, with D possibly matching TRBD1 (5 bases). Trimming shortened V by 4 bases and J by 2 bases, and 11 bases separated the two germline ends. From germline, CDR1 is SQVTM and CDR2 ANQGSEA. The CDR3 length is 14 residues.

V usage is TRBV27 and J usage is TRBJ2-5; a weak D match, TRBD2 (5 bases). Germline CDR1 is MNHEY and CDR2 is SMNVEV (reference sequence). This CDR3 is built from 14 residues. Trimming took off 6 bases at V and 4 bases at J, with 15 bases between the two ends. The CDR3 loop reads CASRTRVEAETQYF. CDR3 sequence (DNA): TGTGCCAGCAGGACGAGGGTGGAGGCAGAGACCCAGTACTTC.

This clone was recorded once. The genes are TRBV28 and TRBJ1-1, with D unresolved. This CDR3 contains 13 residues. Germline values: CDR1 MDHEN, CDR2 SYDVKM. V gave up 6 bases and J gave up 1 base, with 9 bases separating them. The CDR3 DNA reads as TGTGCCAGCAGAATTACTAGGAACACTGAAGCTTTCTTT. It translates to CASRITRNTEAFF.